This T cell receptor beta chain was documented in a study of beta chain features in type 1 diabetes (dated by TCRdb to the late 2010s). As for the study more broadly: No differences in mean age, gender distribution, total cell number or subset yield were found between patients and healthy donors. A total of 85 million to 110 million sorted cells were examined across all samples, and RNA yield correlated strongly with the number of cells per subset. Naive and central memory subsets were obtained from all 30 or so donors, but regulatory and stem cell-like memory subsets were isolated from only 8 patients and roughly 8 healthy donors. In the study, TCRB repertoires of sorted circulating CD4+ T cell subsets from recently diagnosed type 1 diabetes patients were compared with those of matched healthy donors. Broad study findings and their caveats: A moderate but significant shortening of TCRB CDR3 length was observed in type 1 diabetes patients in all four CD4+ subsets. PCR might favor shorter templates, but patient and control samples were amplified and corrected together, so any skew would affect both groups equally. Naive, central memory and regulatory TCRB repertoires appeared to be more alike among patients than among healthy donors. Because small numbers of individuals were included in the HLA sub-analyses, any influence of HLA type on TCRB rearrangement was left unresolved. Because cDNA was sequenced instead of genomic DNA, activated cells with high expression could be over-represented, although the groups did not differ in activation or CD3 levels. At VDJ recombination sites, type 1 diabetes patients had fewer insertions and more deleted nucleotides, which implies abnormalities in thymic rearrangement.

The High Capacity cDNA Reverse Transcription Kit was used to reverse transcribe all of the isolated RNA, meaning that expressed TCRB transcripts were what got sequenced. Naive, central memory and regulatory T cell samples underwent deep immunoSEQ sequencing, averaging roughly 3.5 million total reads per sample. After sorted cells were lysed in RLT buffer, RNA was extracted with DNase-treated RNeasy Micro or Mini kits, with the choice depending on cell number. Each cell subset was processed on its own to prevent cross-contamination, while patient and healthy donor samples were processed together. Using the immunoSEQ multiplex PCR, TCRB sequences were amplified from cDNA into 87-bp fragments spanning the CDR3 region. Amplicons were sequenced on the Illumina HiSeq platform. In the paper's pipeline: Synthetic template baselines were used to correct PCR bias computationally, reads within Hamming distance 2 were collapsed, and singletons that could not be merged were discarded. Reads were aligned against IMGT so that V, D and J genes, CDR3 length and insertions or deletions at six rearrangement sites could be assigned. Within each subset, clonotype counts were normalized to sorted cell number, after which true diversity and Gini coefficients were computed with the tcR R package. Repertoire sharing was quantified using the overlap coefficient calculated on TCRB nucleotide sequences. Out-of-frame TCRB sequences from naive cells were analyzed as a proxy for the pre-selection repertoire. TCRdb retrieved this table from immuneACCESS and kept in-frame rearrangements only. Not all clones are present; in checked studies, unresolved V genes account for under half, and no reason is known for the remainder. V and J calls and clone size follow that table, whereas D and trimming were derived from the DNA. The table for this sample lists some 240,000 clones; roughly 17% of them were counted only once. The ten largest clonotypes hold approximately 0.086% of the sample.

About this clone itself: Its cognate antigen has yet to be identified. No clone much larger than this one lies a single base away; base qualities are absent.

From each donor, a single peripheral blood sample of approximately 0.11 L on average was drawn into heparinised tubes. Naive, central memory, regulatory and stem cell-like memory CD4+ T cells were sorted on a BD FACSAria II using a panel including CD45RO, CCR7, CD25, CD127, CD95 and CD27. Purity was above 95% for every sorted population. Right away, PBMCs were isolated by Lymphoprep density gradient centrifugation and were stained directly, with no culture step. Samples were stained and sorted in pairs, with one healthy donor and one patient per experiment, so that batch effects were minimized. This TCR derives from a man aged 25 to 40 with type 1 diabetes. The sample taken for sequencing was naive CD4+ T cells from blood. The sample's cell subset or site, from its label and the paper: true naive CD4+ T cells.

At the DNA level, the sequence is TGCAGCGTTGCCGACAGCTCTCAGCCCCAGCATTTT. It encodes CSVADSSQPQHF. The sequence joins TRBV29-1 to TRBJ1-5; the D gene is perhaps TRBD1, from 5 matching bases. CDR1 SQVTM and CDR2 ANQGSEA were looked up in the germline V gene. V and J lose 4 bases and 6 bases, and a span of 10 bases separates them. The CDR3 spans 12 residues, from the cysteine through the phenylalanine. The entry retains the CDR3 DNA only, 36 bases that are in frame from base 1. Supplemented by the reference TRBV29-1 and TRBJ1-5 proteins around the CDR3, the complete variable domain is SAVISQKPSRDICQRGTSLTIQCQVDSQVTMMFWYRQQPGQSLTLIATANQGSEATYESGFVIDKFPISRPNLTFSTLTVSNMSPEDSSIYLCSVADSSQPQHFGDGTRLSIL.